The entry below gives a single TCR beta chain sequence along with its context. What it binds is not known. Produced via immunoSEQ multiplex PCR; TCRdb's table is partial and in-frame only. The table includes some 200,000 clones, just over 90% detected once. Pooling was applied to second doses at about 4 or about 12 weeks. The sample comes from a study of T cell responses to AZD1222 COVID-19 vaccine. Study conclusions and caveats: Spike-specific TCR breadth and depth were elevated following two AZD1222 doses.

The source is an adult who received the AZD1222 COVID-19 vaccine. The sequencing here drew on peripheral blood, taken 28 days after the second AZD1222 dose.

CDR3 sequence reads: CASSFGGGYTF. Here the CDR3 DNA reads TGTGCCAGCAGCTTTGGGGGCGGCTACACCTTC. This rearrangement joins TRBV7-2 to TRBJ1-2, with D perhaps TRBD1 (6 bases). Between the trimmed V and J ends, which lost 3 bases and 8 bases, there was a span of 7 bases. Germline V gene lookup returns CDR1 SGHTA and CDR2 FQGNSA. This CDR3 has 11 amino acids. Complete variable domain (other parts from reference TRBV7-2 and TRBJ1-2): GAGVSQSPSNKVTEKGKDVELRCDPISGHTALYWYRQSLGQGLEFLIYFQGNSAPDKSGLPSDRFSAERTGGSVSTLTIQRTQQEDSAVYLCASSFGGGYTFGSGTRLTVV.